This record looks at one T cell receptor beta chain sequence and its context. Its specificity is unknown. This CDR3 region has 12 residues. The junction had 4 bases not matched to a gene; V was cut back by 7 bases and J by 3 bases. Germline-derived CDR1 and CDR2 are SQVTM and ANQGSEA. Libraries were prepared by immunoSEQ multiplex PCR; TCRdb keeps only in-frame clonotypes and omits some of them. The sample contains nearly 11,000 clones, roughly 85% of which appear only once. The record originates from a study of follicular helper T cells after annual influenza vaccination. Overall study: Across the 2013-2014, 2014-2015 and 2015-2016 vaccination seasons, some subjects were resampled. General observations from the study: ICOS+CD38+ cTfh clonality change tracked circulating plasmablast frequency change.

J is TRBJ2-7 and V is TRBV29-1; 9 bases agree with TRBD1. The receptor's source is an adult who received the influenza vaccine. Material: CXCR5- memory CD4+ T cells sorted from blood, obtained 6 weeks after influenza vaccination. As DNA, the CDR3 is TGCAGCGCAAGGACAGGGGACTACGAGCAGTACTTC. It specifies CSARTGDYEQYF.